This is a list of T cell receptor beta chains from one sample in a study of identical twins. One entry per CDR3 protein results from TCRdb running MiXCR on the 5' RACE reads. Of fewer than 550,000 distinct CDR3 sequences in the sample, around 15% were seen once. These data were likewise used in another study, on yellow fever vaccine responses in identical twins.

Input material: CD4+ T cells sorted from blood. These TCRs come from a woman younger than 35 in good health. Each CDR3 is given with its conserved first and last residue. A D gene is named only where the DNA matches it firmly. Only some rows state a clone size, as once, few, many or a class for expanded clones.

j_gene,d_gene,v_gene,abundance,CDR3aa,CDR3nt
TRBJ1-2,NA,TRBV29-1,NA,CSVGGSYGYTF,TGCAGCGTTGGGGGGAGCTATGGCTACACCTTC
TRBJ2-1,NA,TRBV5-6,NA,CASSFEPAGYNEQFF,TGTGCCAGCAGCTTTGAGCCAGCGGGCTACAATGAGCAGTTCTTC
TRBJ2-2,NA,TRBV7-9,many,CASSPQRLWAGELFF,TGTGCCAGCAGCCCCCAGCGGCTTTGGGCCGGGGAGCTGTTTTTT
TRBJ1-5,NA,TRBV21-1,few,CASSLATGSNQPQHF,TGTGCCAGCAGCCTCGCAACAGGTAGCAATCAGCCCCAGCATTTT
TRBJ2-7,TRBD2,TRBV3-1,NA,CASSQGTSGSFEQYF,TGTGCCAGCAGCCAAGGGACTAGCGGGAGTTTCGAGCAGTACTTC
TRBJ2-3,NA,TRBV29-1,few,CSVEGGSRDTQYF,TGCAGCGTTGAAGGGGGGAGTCGGGATACGCAGTATTTT
TRBJ1-2,NA,TRBV5-6,many,CASSLLLRSGYGYTF,TGTGCCAGCAGCTTGTTGCTTCGGTCTGGCTATGGCTACACCTTC
TRBJ2-3,TRBD2,TRBV20-1,few,CSARRGVGTDTQYF,TGCAGTGCTAGACGGGGGGTAGGGACAGATACGCAGTATTTT
TRBJ1-3,NA,TRBV12-3/TRBV12-4,few,CASTVSGGNTIYF,TGTGCCAGCACAGTATCAGGTGGAAACACCATATATTTT
TRBJ2-7,NA,TRBV11-3,NA,CASSLAVRGHYEQYF,TGTGCCAGCAGCTTAGCCGTCAGGGGACACTACGAGCAGTACTTC
TRBJ2-2,NA,TRBV12-3/TRBV12-4,NA,CASSPRSGGELFF,TGTGCCAGCAGCCCAAGGAGCGGCGGGGAGCTGTTTTTT
TRBJ2-3,TRBD2,TRBV20-1,few,CSARALAAGVEDTQYF,TGCAGTGCTAGAGCTCTGGCCGCGGGAGTGGAAGATACGCAGTATTTT
TRBJ2-7,NA,TRBV21-1,few,CASSPWDRGRYEQYF,TGTGCCAGCAGCCCGTGGGACCGGGGGAGGTACGAGCAGTACTTC
TRBJ2-7,TRBD1,TRBV6-5,NA,CASSYSRGQGATEQYF,TGTGCCAGCAGTTACTCCAGGGGACAGGGGGCAACCGAGCAGTACTTC
TRBJ1-4,TRBD1,TRBV10-3,NA,CAIGEGATYEKLFF,TGTGCCATCGGAGAGGGGGCTACTTATGAAAAACTGTTTTTT
TRBJ2-7,NA,TRBV20-1,NA,CSALLAGAQPGEQYF,TGCAGTGCCTTACTTGCGGGGGCCCAACCTGGGGAGCAGTACTTC
TRBJ2-5,NA,TRBV9,NA,CASSVEGGQETQYF,TGTGCCAGCAGCGTAGAGGGGGGCCAAGAGACCCAGTACTTC
TRBJ2-1,NA,TRBV20-1,few,CSAREGVNNEQFF,TGCAGTGCTAGAGAGGGAGTAAACAATGAGCAGTTCTTC
TRBJ2-5,TRBD1,TRBV14,few,CASSPTGGTAETQYF,TGTGCCAGCAGCCCGACAGGGGGCACAGCAGAGACCCAGTACTTC
TRBJ1-2,TRBD1,TRBV6-1,few,CAIGRTGVGYTF,TGTGCCATCGGCCGGACAGGGGTTGGCTACACCTTC
TRBJ2-3,NA,TRBV5-6,NA,CASSKLGVETQYF,TGTGCCAGCAGCAAGCTGGGCGTGGAGACGCAGTATTTT
TRBJ1-1,TRBD1,TRBV6-5,NA,CASSYDRARPEAFF,TGTGCCAGCAGTTATGACAGGGCCCGCCCTGAAGCTTTCTTT
TRBJ2-1,TRBD2,TRBV5-1,NA,CASSSGLALDEQFF,TGCGCCAGCAGCTCGGGACTAGCGCTCGATGAGCAGTTCTTC
TRBJ1-4,NA,TRBV2,NA,CASSGGRLNEKLFF,TGTGCCAGCAGTGGTGGCAGACTTAATGAAAAACTGTTTTTT